What follows are 25 T cell receptor beta chains derived from one specimen sequenced in a study of T cell repertoires in cytomegalovirus infection. TCRdb reprocessed the reads with MiXCR, giving one entry per CDR3 protein. This table holds roughly 220,000 distinct CDR3 sequences, about 38% found once. These receptors' targets are unknown. The sequences come from CD8+ T cells from cultured PBMCs, collected from culture after CMV antigen stimulation. The source of these receptors is a human donor in good health (CMV status not recorded). Some clones in this sample may be carry-over from other donors' samples.

The genes are TRBV7-9 and TRBJ1-5, with D unresolved. V dropped 1 base and J dropped 7 bases, with 8 bases sitting between them. Germline CDR1 and CDR2: SEHNR and FQNEAQ (reference sequence). The CDR3 is made up of 13 amino acids. CDR3 sequence (DNA): TGTGCCAGCAGCTTAGAAAATGGGCAGCCCCAGCATTTT. Translating gives CASSLENGQPQHF. The full variable domain, with the rest looked up from reference TRBV7-9 and TRBJ1-5, is DTGVSQNPRHKITKRGQNVTFRCDPISEHNRLYWYRQTLGQGPEFLTYFQNEAQLEKSRLLSDRFSAERPKGSFSTLEIQRTEQGDSAMYLCASSLENGQPQHFGDGTRLSIL.

In this sample, this clonotype turned up many times. The V call is TRBV7-6, the J call TRBJ2-7, with 9 positions matching TRBD1. Looked up from germline, CDR1 is SGHVS and CDR2 is FNYEAQ. The CDR3 consists of 14 residues. The V and J ends lost 4 bases and 5 bases, in that order; junction bases with no gene match: 6. CDR3 amino acids: CASSSDRGVNEQYF. Written as DNA, the CDR3 is TGTGCCAGCAGCTCGGACAGGGGAGTTAACGAGCAGTACTTC.

Ten or more counts support this clonotype. The chain employs TRBV5-1 and TRBJ1-1; the match to TRBD1 covers 9 bases. After removal of 3 bases from V and 4 bases from J, the junction contained 10 bases not matched to a gene. Germline values: CDR1 SGHRS, CDR2 YFSETQ. The CDR3 runs 16 residues. As DNA, the CDR3 is TGCGCCAGCAGCTCTAAACAGGGGGCGCGTGGCACTGAAGCTTTCTTT. Translated: CASSSKQGARGTEAFF.

The CDR3 coding sequence is TGTGCCAGTACAAACGACAGCTCCTACCTACCGCGCGGTCAGCCCCAGCATTTT. Its protein is CASTNDSSYLPRGQPQHF. The gene calls are TRBV19 and TRBJ1-5; TRBD1 is a possible D gene (5 bases). The V end was cut by 7 bases, the J end by 6 bases, with 28 bases between. The CDR3 totals 18 residues. Germline loops: CDR1 LNHDA, CDR2 SQIVND (reference sequence). The full variable domain, its missing parts supplied by reference TRBV19 and TRBJ1-5, is DGGITQSPKYLFRKEGQNVTLSCEQNLNHDAMYWYRQDPGQGLRLIYYSQIVNDFQKGDIAEGYSVSREKKESFPLTVTSAQKNPTAFYLCASTNDSSYLPRGQPQHFGDGTRLSIL.

The chain recombines TRBV4-2 with TRBJ1-1, with D hard to call. The germline V and J ends were trimmed by 0 bases and 10 bases, with 12 bases remaining between them. This CDR3 region has 13 residues. Germline V gene data show CDR1 as LGHNA and CDR2 as YNFKEQ. CDR3 amino acids: CASSQDRQKLAFF. The DNA for the CDR3 is TGTGCCAGCAGCCAAGATCGGCAGAAGCTAGCTTTCTTT.

V and J are TRBV7-9 and TRBJ1-1, with unresolved D. Trimming removed 6 bases at V and 6 bases at J, with 11 bases between. Germline-derived CDR1 and CDR2 are SEHNR and FQNEAQ (reference sequence). This CDR3 region has 12 residues. CDR3 residues: CASSRGRSEAFF. The CDR3 nucleotides read TGTGCCAGCAGTCGAGGACGCTCTGAAGCTTTCTTT.

This clonotype turned up a few times. The V gene is TRBV29-1, the J gene TRBJ2-7, with 8 bases fitting TRBD1. The CDR3 covers 15 residues. Germline assignment: CDR1 SQVTM and CDR2 ANQGSEA. Losses at the gene ends were 6 bases for V and 0 bases for J; bases not matched to a gene: 10. CDR3 amino acids: CSVQKNTGGSYEQYF. For the CDR3, the DNA is TGCAGCGTACAAAAAAACACAGGGGGCTCCTACGAGCAGTACTTC.

The rearrangement links TRBV27 to TRBJ2-7; D perhaps matches TRBD1 (5 bases). The CDR3 extends over 12 amino acids. Germline values: CDR1 MNHEY, CDR2 SMNVEV (reference sequence). Trimming cost V 9 bases and J 3 bases, with 12 bases left between them. The CDR3 loop reads CASRRGLYEQYF. CDR3 in DNA: TGTGCCAGTCGTAGGGGTCTCTACGAGCAGTACTTC.

The J gene is TRBJ2-1, the V gene TRBV20-1, with D possibly matching TRBD2 (6 bases). Trimming removed 4 bases at V and 8 bases at J, with 21 bases between. The CDR3 length is 15 residues. Germline V gene data show CDR1 as DFQATT and CDR2 as SNEGSKA (reference sequence). CDR3 region: CSANMALAPPHEQFF. The CDR3 DNA reads TGCAGTGCTAATATGGCGCTAGCGCCCCCCCATGAGCAGTTCTTC.

V is TRBV19 and J is TRBJ2-1; D is uncertain. CDR3 length: 13 residues. V lost 4 bases to trimming and J lost 3 bases, with 7 bases between them. CDR1 and CDR2 from the germline V gene are LNHDA and SQIVND (reference sequence). The CDR3 DNA sequence: TGTGCCAGTAGTACTTACAACTACAATGAGCAGTTCTTC. The encoded protein is CASSTYNYNEQFF.

To note about this clonotype: An end of the junction does not agree with germline; a read error may underlie this. The CDR3 coding sequence is TGTGCCAGCAGCCAAGATCAGTTGACAGGGAAGGTTTGGTGCTTC. It codes for CASSQDQLTGKVWCF. The chain has TRBV3-1 and TRBJ2-1; TRBD1 matches at 7 bases. Per the germline V gene, CDR1 is LGHDT and CDR2 is YNNKEL (reference sequence). This CDR3 spans 15 amino acids.

Points on this clonotype: A read error may produce the germline difference seen at one junction end. The V and J genes are TRBV11-2 and TRBJ2-4; TRBD1 matches 9 bases. The CDR3 spans 13 residues. Germline CDR1 and CDR2: SGHAT and FQNNGV. In DNA form, the CDR3 reads TGTGCCAGCAGCGAATACCGGACAGGGGTTGAGCACTTC. This gives the protein CASSEYRTGVEHF.

This clonotype was seen many times. V and J are TRBV4-1 and TRBJ2-1; D might be TRBD1 (6 bases). Germline values: CDR1 MGHRA, CDR2 YSYEKL. The CDR3 covers 14 residues. Trimming removed 8 bases at V and 6 bases at J, with 17 bases between. This CDR3 is CASQARGAANEQFF. The CDR3 bases are TGCGCCAGCCAAGCCAGGGGTGCCGCCAATGAGCAGTTCTTC.

Only a few counts were recorded for this clonotype. The chain employs TRBV6-5 and TRBJ2-1, with TRBD1 identical over 7 bases. The CDR3 is 17 amino acids. J gave up 2 bases and V 4 bases, and 11 bases lay outside the gene matches. Germline lookup yields CDR1 MNHEY and CDR2 SVGAGI. The CDR3 DNA reads TGTGCCAGCAGTTTCCTAACAGGGGAGCCCCCCTACAATGAGCAGTTCTTC. Translating gives CASSFLTGEPPYNEQFF.

The genes are TRBV3-1 and TRBJ2-7, with unresolved D. This CDR3 is built from 16 residues. CDR1 LGHDT and CDR2 YNNKEL come from the germline V gene (reference sequence). V dropped 1 base and J dropped 3 bases, with 16 bases sitting between them. Written as DNA, the CDR3 is TGTGCCAGCAGCCAAGGGGAATTTCCAGAACGCTACGAGCAGTACTTC. It translates to CASSQGEFPERYEQYF.

This clonotype occurred many times. The J gene is TRBJ2-1, the V gene TRBV4-1; tentatively, D is TRBD1 or TRBD2 (6 bases each). CDR1 and CDR2 (germline): MGHRA, YSYEKL. Trimming left V 0 bases short and J 3 bases short, with 12 bases between. The CDR3 sequence is 16 residues long. CDR3 loop: CASSQDGGLVYNEQFF. The DNA of the CDR3 is TGCGCCAGCAGCCAAGATGGGGGGCTAGTCTACAATGAGCAGTTCTTC.

V is TRBV20-1 and J is TRBJ2-7, with D possibly called TRBD1 or TRBD2 (5 bases each). With 5 bases removed from V and 0 bases from J, the gap between germline ends came to 11 bases. CDR1 DFQATT and CDR2 SNEGSKA come from the germline V gene (reference sequence). CDR3 length: 13 amino acids. This chain's CDR3 is CSAGTFSSYEQYF. In DNA form, the CDR3 reads TGCAGTGCTGGGACCTTTAGCTCCTACGAGCAGTACTTC.

The CDR3 sequence is CASSSHEGQCGYTF. The CDR3 DNA sequence: TGTGCCAGCAGCTCACATGAGGGACAATGTGGCTACACCTTC. The rearrangement links TRBV7-3 to TRBJ1-2; maybe TRBD1 (6 bases). Germline lookup yields CDR1 SGHTA and CDR2 FQGTGA. This CDR3 comprises 14 residues. Deletions cut 4 bases from V and 7 bases from J, with 16 bases between.

This chain links TRBV7-2 with TRBJ1-5; TRBD1 aligns across 8 bases. Germline CDR1 is SGHTA and CDR2 is FQGNSA. The trim removed 1 base at V and 1 base at J, leaving 18 bases unmatched. This CDR3 is 21 amino acids long. The CDR3, as DNA: TGTGCCAGCAGCTTAGTCGATGGTCTAGGCAGGGGGCTGGGGAGCAATCAGCCCCAGCATTTT. Amino acid sequence: CASSLVDGLGRGLGSNQPQHF.

The chain combines TRBV6-1 with TRBJ2-1; the match to TRBD2 covers 7 bases. The V segment lost 5 bases and the J segment 2 bases; nucleotides outside the gene matches: 6. The germline gives CDR1 MNHNS, CDR2 SASEGT. This CDR3 has 15 residues. The CDR3 DNA reads as TGTGCCAGCAGTCCCCGGGAGGCCCCCTACAATGAGCAGTTCTTC. It yields the protein CASSPREAPYNEQFF.

This clonotype is a singleton in its sample. The chain couples TRBV10-3 to TRBJ1-2; a weak D match, TRBD1 (5 bases). The CDR3 spans 13 residues. CDR1 and CDR2 from the germline V gene are ENHRY and SYGVKD. V was cut by 3 bases and J by 4 bases, with 9 bases left in between. CDR3 nucleotides: TGTGCCATCAGTGATATCGGGGGCTATGGCTACACCTTC. Residues: CAISDIGGYGYTF.

This clonotype was seen a few times. V gene TRBV20-1 combines with J gene TRBJ1-3, with 7 bases that match TRBD1. Germline assignment: CDR1 DFQATT and CDR2 SNEGSKA (reference sequence). V gave up 5 bases and J gave up 0 bases; unmatched junction bases: 4. The CDR3 contains 14 residues. The CDR3 sequence is CSALTGYSGNTIYF. CDR3 nucleotides: TGCAGTGCTCTGACAGGGTACTCTGGAAACACCATATATTTT.

The chain has TRBV2 and TRBJ2-3, with 8 bases identical to TRBD1. The CDR3 consists of 14 residues. Trimming removed 3 bases from V and 3 bases from J; junction bases left unmatched: 2. Germline V CDR1 and CDR2: SNHLY, FYNNEI. The CDR3 DNA sequence: TGTGCCAGCAGTGACAGGGGGCGTACAGATACGCAGTATTTT. Translated: CASSDRGRTDTQYF.

The V gene is TRBV7-2, the J gene TRBJ2-1, with TRBD2 matching 7 bases. The CDR3 has 15 amino acids. Per the germline V gene, CDR1 is SGHTA and CDR2 is FQGNSA. The junction had 5 bases not matched to a gene; V was cut back by 5 bases and J by 1 base. The CDR3, as DNA: TGTGCCAGCAGCGGGGAGGGGCCGTCCTACAATGAGCAGTTCTTC. Translating it yields CASSGEGPSYNEQFF.

The chain joins TRBV27 to TRBJ1-5, with D possibly matching TRBD1 (6 bases). The germline V and J ends were trimmed by 8 bases and 6 bases, with 17 bases remaining between them. In germline, CDR1 is MNHEY, CDR2 SMNVEV (reference sequence). The CDR3 has 14 residues. The CDR3 reads CASALRGEGQPQHF. DNA of the CDR3: TGTGCCAGCGCCTTAAGGGGGGAGGGTCAGCCCCAGCATTTT.